This T cell receptor beta chain is drawn from a study of graft-versus-host responses after intestinal transplantation. Broader study findings: Recipient marrow showed GvH clones, some seen first in ileum or blood.

TCRdb's copy holds only in-frame clones and misses some; the assay was immunoSEQ multiplex PCR. Found here are 90,000 to 150,000 clones, 85% to 95% of them singletons; the top ten hold roughly 0.12%. The CDR3 has 13 residues. Germline CDR1 and CDR2: SGHVS and FQNEAQ. The V and J ends lost 2 bases and 7 bases, in that order; junction bases with no gene match: 4. About this clone itself: Its antigen remains unknown.

The sequencing used unstimulated CD4+ T cells sorted from spleen or lymph node cells, collected before intestinal transplant. This TCR came from a human donor who received an intestinal transplant. This sequence joins TRBV7-8 and TRBJ1-2; 7 positions match TRBD1. DNA of the CDR3: TGTGCCAGCAGCTTAACCAGGGGGGCTGGCTACACCTTC. As protein: CASSLTRGAGYTF.